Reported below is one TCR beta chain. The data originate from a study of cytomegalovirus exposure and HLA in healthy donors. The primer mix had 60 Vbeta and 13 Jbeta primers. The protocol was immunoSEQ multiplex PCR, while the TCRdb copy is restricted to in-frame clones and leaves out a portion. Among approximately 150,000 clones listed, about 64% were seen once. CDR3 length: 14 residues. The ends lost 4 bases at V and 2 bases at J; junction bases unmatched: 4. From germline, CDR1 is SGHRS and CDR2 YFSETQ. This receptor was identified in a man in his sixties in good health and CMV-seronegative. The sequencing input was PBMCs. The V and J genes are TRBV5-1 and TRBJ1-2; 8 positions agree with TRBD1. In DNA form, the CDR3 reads TGCGCCAGCAGCCCTCGGACAGGGAACTATGGCTACACCTTC. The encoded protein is CASSPRTGNYGYTF. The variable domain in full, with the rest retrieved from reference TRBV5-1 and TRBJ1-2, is KAGVTQTPRYLIKTRGQQVTLSCSPISGHRSVSWYQQTPGQGLQFLFEYFSETQRNKGNFPGRFSGRQFSNSRSEMNVSTLELGDSALYLCASSPRTGNYGYTFGSGTRLTVV.